The sequence of this T cell receptor (beta chain) was determined in a study of blood T cell repertoires in COVID-19 (dated by TCRdb to the early 2020s). Notes on the research overall: Collaborator samples came from the United States, Italy and Spain and covered acute and convalescent phases of COVID-19. A freely available public database, intended as a resource for researchers studying the immune response to SARS-CoV-2, is where the repertoires were released. The material from the prospective study consisted of cDNA or gDNA derived from T cells, B-cell-depleted T cells, or PBMCs. The dataset comprised deeply sampled blood TCRbeta repertoires from subjects exposed to, actively infected with, or recovered from COVID-19. A de-identified subject ID, COVID-19 status, age in years and sex were almost always included in the sample metadata. The samples were drawn from the first 160 participants of the ongoing ImmuneRACE study and from over 950 subjects provided by 6 global collaborators. Where HLA class I and class II types were available, the types were taken from metadata supplied by the sample provider, not from assay-based typing. What the study reported, not specific to this receptor: The amount of clinical and demographic metadata varied by source and participant and was provided uncurated.

The immunoSEQ Assay, a bias-controlled multiplex PCR, was used to amplify TCRbeta CDR3 regions from genomic DNA. As for the original processing: Nucleated cell counts per sample were estimated from amplification of reference gene primers within the assay. To quantify the absolute abundance of each unique TCRbeta CDR3 rearrangement, sequence reads were collapsed and filtered. Productive Simpson clonality was computed per sample as the square root of Simpson's diversity index over productive rearrangements. TCRdb limited this immuneACCESS table to in-frame rearrangements with V and J called. A share of clones is missing; checked studies link under half to unresolved V genes, and the rest is unexplained. D and trimming come from the DNA, and the V and J calls and clone size come from that table. Present in this sample are approximately 230,000 clones, 85% to 90% of which were seen just once. Approximately 4.2% of the sample is held by the ten biggest clonotypes.

In the prospective study, participants were about 18 to 90 years old, resided in about two dozen geographic areas of the United States, and were enrolled through a virtual design. In the prospective study, participants were assigned to cohorts based on the clinical history participants reported in a screening survey and a study questionnaire. For ImmuneRACE Cohort 3, a participant was defined as recovered based on two consecutive negative NP/OP PCR tests, clearance by a healthcare professional, or resolution of symptoms. Mobile phlebotomists in the prospective study collected whole blood, serum and a nasopharyngeal or oropharyngeal swab from every participant. Prospective study participants could optionally give additional blood draws and questionnaires over a 2-month period. Before DNA extraction, blood samples from the prospective study were shipped at room temperature or frozen. CDR1 MNHEY and CDR2 SVGAGI are derived from the germline V gene. Cut back by 5 bases and 3 bases, the V and J ends lie 16 bases apart. The CDR3 runs 15 amino acids, cysteine and phenylalanine included. The entry retains the CDR3 DNA only, 45 bases that are in frame from base 1.

A word on this clone: Its antigen has not been determined. Per-nucleotide qualities are absent, and no much larger clonotype sits a single base away.

The rearrangement combines TRBV6-5 with TRBJ2-5; the D gene is possibly TRBD2, with 5 bases matching. The TCR comes from a woman aged 25 to 39 who had recovered from COVID-19. The specimen was PBMCs or T cells enriched from blood (not recorded which). The CDR3 protein sequence reads: CASSHRDVYEETQYF. The nucleotides are TGTGCCAGCAGTCACCGGGATGTCTACGAAGAGACCCAGTACTTC.